This T cell receptor beta chain is from a study of T-cell memory formation after mild COVID-19 (TCRdb year 2021). Concerning the study at large: Most TCR sequence clusters were specific to one of the two donors. Longitudinal TCRalpha and TCRbeta repertoire sequencing tracked T-cell clones expanding and contracting after mild COVID-19 in a couple of donors. The cohort comprised two young, previously healthy adult volunteers, one female and one male.

The full study reports these points: Contracting CD4+ clones appeared mostly in the CM and EM memory subsets, whereas CD8+ clones were enriched in EMRA. Whether the second-wave clones peaking on day 37 were SARS-CoV-2 specific was not confirmed. Some responding clones were detected in pre-infection memory, which suggested that pre-existing cross-reactive memory T cells had joined the SARS-CoV-2 response. Clones contracting from day 15 to 85 had balanced CD4/CD8 phenotypes, while a second wave expanding from day 15 to 37 was biased towards CD4+. The study included only a couple of mild cases, and larger cohorts that include severe cases with pre-infection samples were judged to be necessary.

Ficoll-Paque density gradient centrifugation was used to isolate PBMCs. The CDR3 starts with the cysteine, ends with the phenylalanine, and has 15 residues. Only CDR3 DNA is held: 45 bases, read in frame from base 1. CDR1 and CDR2 (SEHNR, FQNEAQ) derive from the germline V gene (reference sequence). From V the trimming removes 5 bases and from J it removes 7 bases, while the gene matches leave 9 bases of the junction unaccounted for. The sequencing machine was an Illumina NovaSeq 6000. TCRalpha and TCRbeta cDNA libraries were built by 5'RACE with constant-segment primers, adding sample barcodes and unique molecular identifiers. Trizol reagent was used to extract RNA from every sample. Libraries were amplified in two PCR steps, with a second sample barcode and Illumina TruSeq adapters added in the second step. Sequencing of libraries was performed on an Illumina NovaSeq with 2 x 150 bp paired-end reads. The paper's data handling went like this. With migec v1.2.7, reads were demultiplexed and then collapsed into UMI-guided consensus sequences. Using mixcr v2.1.11, UMI consensuses were aligned to TRA and TRB V and J templates and then assembled into clonotypes. Expanded or contracted clonotypes were those called significant by both edgeR and NoisET, with noise models trained on biological replicates. For edgeR calls, the cutoffs were a false discovery rate-adjusted p below 0.01 and a log2 fold-change threshold of 1. PCA with hierarchical clustering of max-normalized trajectories of the 1000 most abundant clonotypes was used as exploratory dynamics analysis. Separately sequenced CD4+ and CD8+ repertoires were used to assign a CD4 or CD8 phenotype to each responding clone. In-frame beta chains were kept once TCRdb had trimmed the public reads at Q25 with fastp and called clones with MiXCR. CDR3 protein duplicates are merged, each entry listing the most common genes and DNA. V and J calls and clone size were set by TCRdb, not the authors. The sample includes 89,000 or so distinct CDR3 sequences, with roughly 13% observed a single time. The ten largest clonotypes hold less than 45% of the sample.

This clonotype was seen a handful of times. Its antigen target is currently unknown. Base qualities are not provided; no much larger clone lies one nucleotide away. Sequencing used PBMCs or a T cell subset sorted from them (not recorded which). The chain is encoded by TRBV7-9 joined to TRBJ2-1; 9 middle bases align to TRBD1. This TCR derives from a man aged 18 to 35 who had mild COVID-19 (a few samples of this study predate the infection). The sample titles of this study are shuffled in the database, so cell type and time point are left out; the donor was told from shared clones. Read as DNA, the sequence is TGTGCCAGCAGCCCAGGGGGGACAGGGCCAAATGAGCAGTTCTTC. This is translated as CASSPGGTGPNEQFF.